These 30 T cell receptor beta chains were all obtained from the same sample, sequenced in a study of low-dose radiotherapy and immunotherapy resistance in tumors. Sample time point: before trial treatment. TRAV- and TRBV-specific primers were used for first-strand cDNA, which covered alpha and beta chains. TCR amplification used approximately 19 PCR cycles, a constant-region primer and a V-primer adapter. TCRdb re-called the reads with MiXCR, one entry per CDR3 protein. The sample holds fewer than 95,000 distinct CDR3 sequences, more than 7.5% seen once. Sequencing was performed on PBMCs, taken before treatment. These receptors were obtained from a male donor with prostate cancer.

Ten or more counts support this clonotype. The rearrangement joins TRBV29-1 to TRBJ2-7; a possible D gene is TRBD2 (7 bases). This CDR3 contains 14 residues. V gave up 0 bases and J gave up 4 bases, with 13 bases separating them. From germline, CDR1 is SQVTM and CDR2 ANQGSEA. CDR3 in DNA: TGCAGCGTTGAAGAAATACAGGGAGGGTACGAGCAGTACTTC. As protein: CSVEEIQGGYEQYF.

This clonotype was recorded many times. The chain has TRBV7-3 and TRBJ2-5, with a weak D call TRBD2 (6 bases). Germline V gives CDR1 SGHTA, CDR2 FQGTGA. This CDR3 contains 16 residues. Trimming removed 0 bases at V and 2 bases at J, with 13 bases between. The CDR3 DNA reads TGTGCCAGCAGCTTAACGGGGGACGGGAGACAAGAGACCCAGTACTTC. This encodes CASSLTGDGRQETQYF.

This clonotype was detected ten times or more. The genes are TRBV7-9 and TRBJ2-7; D remains ambiguous. Looked up from germline, CDR1 is SEHNR and CDR2 is FQNEAQ (reference sequence). The CDR3 has 10 amino acids. V lost 5 bases, J lost 7 bases, and 6 bases lay in between. Here the CDR3 reads CASSPQEQYF. The CDR3 nucleotides read TGTGCCAGCAGCCCGCAGGAGCAGTACTTC. Combining the CDR3 with reference TRBV7-9 and TRBJ2-7 gives the whole variable domain DTGVSQNPRHKITKRGQNVTFRCDPISEHNRLYWYRQTLGQGPEFLTYFQNEAQLEKSRLLSDRFSAERPKGSFSTLEIQRTEQGDSAMYLCASSPQEQYFGPGTRLTVT.

This clonotype was detected ten times or more. The chain is built from TRBV19 and TRBJ2-4, with D unresolved. The CDR3 is 17 residues long. Germline CDR1 reads LNHDA; CDR2 reads SQIVND (reference sequence). V was cut by 4 bases and J by 6 bases, with 22 bases left in between. CDR3 nucleotides: TGTGCCAGTAGTAGTGATGTACTCCGGAGACAACGAAACATTCAGTACTTC. This sequence encodes CASSSDVLRRQRNIQYF.

Points on this clonotype: A far bigger clonotype differs at one base, so this is likely a read error. The rearrangement joins TRBV20-1 to TRBJ2-7; D is perhaps TRBD2 (6 bases). The CDR3 has 15 amino acids. Looked up from germline, CDR1 is DFQATT and CDR2 is SNEGSKA (reference sequence). The V gene lost 0 bases and the J gene lost 7 bases, with 19 bases spanning the gap. CDR3 DNA sequence: TGCAGTGCTAGAGAATCGGGGGACTCCTACAATGAGCAGTACTTC. It yields the protein CSARESGDSYNEQYF.

This clonotype was counted ten times or more. The chain employs TRBV13 and TRBJ2-7; a weak D match, TRBD1 (6 bases). V dropped 6 bases and J dropped 3 bases, with 12 bases sitting between them. The germline gives CDR1 PRHDT, CDR2 FYEKMQ (reference sequence). This CDR3 has 13 residues. The CDR3 region is CASRSGELYEQYF. Here the CDR3 DNA reads TGTGCCAGCAGATCAGGGGAACTCTACGAGCAGTACTTC.

About this clonotype itself: A far larger clone lies a single base away; this is likely a read error. The chain combines TRBV13 with TRBJ2-2, with D unclear. V was cut by 6 bases and J by 1 base, with 12 bases left in between. Germline values: CDR1 PRHDT, CDR2 FYEKMQ (reference sequence). The CDR3 covers 15 residues. The CDR3: CASSRLVENTGELFF. CDR3 bases: TGTGCCAGCAGTAGGCTAGTGGAGAACACCGGGGAGCTGTTTTTT.

The table lists this clonotype with many counts. The chain carries TRBV12-3 or TRBV12-4 and TRBJ2-7, with 7 nucleotides matching TRBD2. The CDR3 extends over 14 amino acids. Unmatched junction bases numbered 7, after V lost 5 bases and J lost 3 bases. The CDR3 nucleotides are TGTGCCAGCAGTAAATCCGGGACTATCTACGAGCAGTACTTC. Its protein is CASSKSGTIYEQYF.

This clonotype has ten or more counts. The chain joins TRBV5-1 to TRBJ1-1; a weak D match, TRBD1 (6 bases). The germline V gene encodes CDR1 SGHRS and CDR2 YFSETQ. This CDR3 is built from 14 residues. The germline V and J ends were trimmed by 5 bases and 1 base, with 12 bases remaining between them. The CDR3 nucleotides are TGCGCCAGCAGACGATCGACAGGGAACACTGAAGCTTTCTTT. Its translation: CASRRSTGNTEAFF. Combining the CDR3 with reference TRBV5-1 and TRBJ1-1 gives the whole variable domain KAGVTQTPRYLIKTRGQQVTLSCSPISGHRSVSWYQQTPGQGLQFLFEYFSETQRNKGNFPGRFSGRQFSNSRSEMNVSTLELGDSALYLCASRRSTGNTEAFFGQGTRLTVV.

Ten or more counts support this clonotype. V and J are TRBV28 and TRBJ1-5, with 7 bases aligning to TRBD1. CDR3 length: 15 residues. V shed 2 bases and J 4 bases; nucleotides not matched to a gene: 5. Germline values: CDR1 MDHEN, CDR2 SYDVKM. CDR3 sequence reads: CASSLGGTANQPQHF. CDR3 nucleotide sequence: TGTGCCAGCAGTTTAGGCGGGACAGCAAATCAGCCCCAGCATTTT.

The table lists this clonotype with many counts. The chain joins TRBV5-1 to TRBJ2-7; D is unresolved. Trimming took off 4 bases at V and 0 bases at J, with 11 bases between the two ends. Per germline, CDR1 SGHRS and CDR2 YFSETQ. The CDR3 extends over 14 amino acids. The CDR3 DNA follows: TGCGCCAGCAGCCATGACTCTCTCTCCTACGAGCAGTACTTC. Translation: CASSHDSLSYEQYF.

This clonotype was observed many times. V and J are TRBV4-2 and TRBJ1-1, with unresolved D. The CDR3 runs 13 residues. V was shortened by 0 bases and J by 7 bases, with 9 bases between the two germline ends. CDR1 and CDR2 from the germline V gene are LGHNA and YNFKEQ. CDR3 in amino acids: CASSQESYSEAFF. In nucleotides, the CDR3 is TGTGCCAGCAGCCAAGAATCCTACAGTGAAGCTTTCTTT.

This clonotype was detected many times. The chain couples TRBV27 to TRBJ2-7, with TRBD1 matching over 7 bases. There are 15 residues in the CDR3. Germline assignment: CDR1 MNHEY and CDR2 SMNVEV (reference sequence). The V segment lost 4 bases and the J segment 3 bases; nucleotides outside the gene matches: 9. The CDR3 bases are TGTGCCAGCAGTTCTTTAGGGACAGCTGACTACGAGCAGTACTTC. Its protein is CASSSLGTADYEQYF.

This clonotype was seen repeatedly, ten times or more. The chain links TRBV3-1 to TRBJ2-7, with D possibly matching TRBD1 (6 bases). This CDR3 has 15 amino acids. CDR1 and CDR2 from the germline V gene are LGHDT and YNNKEL (reference sequence). The ends were cut back, 2 bases at V and 3 bases at J, with 14 bases in the middle. This CDR3 reads CASSQQRGSGYEQYF. The CDR3 nucleotides read TGTGCCAGCAGCCAACAGAGGGGGAGCGGCTACGAGCAGTACTTC.

At least ten counts were recorded for this clonotype. The rearrangement joins TRBV2 to TRBJ1-5, with D hard to call. The ends were cut back, 8 bases at V and 2 bases at J, with 16 bases in the middle. CDR1 is SNHLY and CDR2 is FYNNEI in the germline V gene. The length of the CDR3 is 15 residues. The CDR3 DNA sequence: TGTGCCAGCGGCTCGAGCCCAATCGGCAATCAGCCCCAGCATTTT. Residues: CASGSSPIGNQPQHF. Combining the CDR3 with reference TRBV2 and TRBJ1-5 gives the whole variable domain EPEVTQTPSHQVTQMGQEVILRCVPISNHLYFYWYRQILGQKVEFLVSFYNNEISEKSEIFDDQFSVERPDGSNFTLKIRSTKLEDSAMYFCASGSSPIGNQPQHFGDGTRLSIL.

This clonotype showed up many times. This rearrangement joins TRBV14 to TRBJ2-2; 11 bases fit TRBD2. The CDR3 is made up of 16 amino acids. With V trimmed by 5 bases and J by 1 base, 3 bases remained unmatched. CDR1 and CDR2 (germline): SGHDN, FVKESK. This chain's CDR3 is CASSGLAGLNTGELFF. CDR3 sequence (DNA): TGTGCCAGCAGCGGACTAGCGGGTCTGAACACCGGGGAGCTGTTTTTT.

The table lists this clonotype with a few counts. This chain links TRBV7-9 with TRBJ2-5; D possibly corresponds to TRBD2 (6 bases). Germline CDR1 and CDR2: SEHNR and FQNEAQ (reference sequence). The CDR3 covers 13 residues. The V end was cut by 6 bases, the J end by 4 bases, with 12 bases between. As DNA, the CDR3 is TGTGCCAGCAGTCAGGGAGGAGGAGAGACCCAGTACTTC. This translates into CASSQGGGETQYF.

This clonotype was seen at least ten times. This chain links TRBV29-1 with TRBJ2-7; D gene unclear. CDR3 length: 11 residues. Trimming cost V 4 bases and J 3 bases, with 7 bases left between them. In germline, CDR1 is SQVTM, CDR2 ANQGSEA. CDR3 protein: CSVGGIYEQYF. The CDR3 DNA reads as TGCAGCGTTGGAGGAATCTACGAGCAGTACTTC.

This clonotype was observed a handful of times. The chain joins TRBV29-1 to TRBJ2-1; 7 bases align to TRBD2. Unmatched junction bases numbered 9, after V lost 3 bases and J lost 4 bases. The length of the CDR3 is 15 residues. In germline, CDR1 is SQVTM, CDR2 ANQGSEA. The CDR3 protein is CSVDPPGGKYNEQFF. CDR3 DNA sequence: TGCAGCGTTGACCCCCCCGGGGGGAAATACAATGAGCAGTTCTTC.

In this sample, this clonotype turned up many times. The rearrangement joins TRBV9 to TRBJ1-2; TRBD1 aligns across 7 bases. With 3 bases clipped from V and 1 base from J, the junction kept 6 bases outside the gene matches. This CDR3 contains 15 residues. In germline, CDR1 is SGDLS, CDR2 YYNGEE. DNA for the CDR3: TGTGCCAGCAGCGCCCCGACAGGGAATAACTATGGCTACACCTTC. Translation: CASSAPTGNNYGYTF.

This clonotype has a count of ten or more. The genes are TRBV4-3 and TRBJ2-5; TRBD2 agrees at 12 bases. The germline gives CDR1 LGHNA, CDR2 YSLEER. The ends lost 3 bases at V and 4 bases at J; junction bases unmatched: 3. The CDR3 runs to 15 residues. The CDR3 bases are TGCGCCAGCAGCCAGGGGGGACTAGCGGGAGAGACCCAGTACTTC. This sequence encodes CASSQGGLAGETQYF.

The chain is built from TRBV5-1 and TRBJ2-7; D is unresolved. V was shortened by 5 bases and J by 2 bases, with 14 bases between the two germline ends. This CDR3 spans 14 amino acids. Germline V lookup: CDR1 SGHRS, CDR2 YFSETQ. The CDR3 region has the DNA TGCGCCAGCAGGATACCTCAGAAACCCTACGAGCAGTACTTC. It encodes CASRIPQKPYEQYF.

As concerns this clonotype: Since the CDR3 does not end with the conserved phenylalanine or tryptophan, this likely comes from a read error. The DNA is omitted, as the CDR3 cannot be located on it reliably, and the CDR3 follows TCRdb's listing. This rearrangement joins TRBV21-1 to TRBJ2-1; TRBD1 is the table's D call, not checked against the DNA. TRBV21-1 corresponds to a pseudogene. The CDR3 spans 12 amino acids, including both terminal residues. The CDR3 spells CASSKEGQKLQP.

This clonotype was seen ten or more times. The chain joins TRBV28 to TRBJ2-3, with D possibly matching TRBD2 (6 bases). The CDR3 runs 14 residues. The germline gives CDR1 MDHEN, CDR2 SYDVKM. V lost 10 bases and J lost 3, with 17 bases in between. As DNA, the CDR3 is TGTGCCACCAGGCCGGGGGATGCTACAGATACGCAGTATTTT. Amino acid sequence: CATRPGDATDTQYF.

This clonotype came up many times. CDR3 DNA: TGTGCCAGCAGCCAGTTTAGGGCCACTGAAGCTTTCTTT. This codes for CASSQFRATEAFF. The genes are TRBV3-1 and TRBJ1-1; D is ambiguous. CDR1 is LGHDT and CDR2 is YNNKEL in the germline V gene (reference sequence). The V end was cut by 3 bases, the J end by 4 bases, with 9 bases between. This CDR3 region has 13 residues. Combining the CDR3 with reference TRBV3-1 and TRBJ1-1 gives the whole variable domain DTAVSQTPKYLVTQMGNDKSIKCEQNLGHDTMYWYKQDSKKFLKIMFSYNNKELIINETVPNRFSPKSPDKAHLNLHINSLELGDSAVYFCASSQFRATEAFFGQGTRLTVV.

This clonotype appeared many times. The gene calls are TRBV3-1 and TRBJ2-1, with D maybe TRBD2 (6 bases). V was shortened by 3 bases and J by 10 bases, with 13 bases between the two germline ends. Per germline, CDR1 LGHDT and CDR2 YNNKEL (reference sequence). This CDR3 is 13 amino acids long. The CDR3 region has the DNA TGTGCCAGCAGCCAGGGACTTTTAGGGGAGCAGTTCTTC. Its translation: CASSQGLLGEQFF.

This sequence joins TRBV19 and TRBJ2-1; the match to TRBD2 covers 8 bases. This CDR3 has 16 amino acids. The V and J ends lost 7 bases and 2 bases, in that order; junction bases with no gene match: 10. Germline CDR1 LNHDA, CDR2 SQIVND (reference sequence). DNA for the CDR3: TGTGCCAGTAACGCAGGACCGGGACTAGCCTACAATGAGCAGTTCTTC. Amino acid sequence: CASNAGPGLAYNEQFF.

This clonotype was detected ten times or more. The rearrangement uses TRBV20-1 and TRBJ2-7; TRBD1 might be the D (7 bases). Deletions cut 2 bases from V and 2 bases from J, with 13 bases between. This CDR3 region has 14 residues. Germline CDR1 reads DFQATT; CDR2 reads SNEGSKA (reference sequence). The CDR3 DNA is TGCAGTGCTAGATACCCAGGGGGGACCTACGAGCAGTACTTC. Translation gives CSARYPGGTYEQYF.

This clonotype was seen at least ten times. The chain couples TRBV19 to TRBJ2-1; TRBD1 matches 7 bases. CDR3 length: 13 amino acids. V dropped 5 bases and J dropped 4; count of bases not matched to a gene: 2. The germline V gene has CDR1 LNHDA and CDR2 SQIVND (reference sequence). CDR3 in DNA: TGTGCCAGTAGTCTGGGACAGTACAATGAGCAGTTCTTC. It encodes CASSLGQYNEQFF. The full variable domain, completed using reference TRBV19 and TRBJ2-1, is DGGITQSPKYLFRKEGQNVTLSCEQNLNHDAMYWYRQDPGQGLRLIYYSQIVNDFQKGDIAEGYSVSREKKESFPLTVTSAQKNPTAFYLCASSLGQYNEQFFGPGTRLTVL.

This clonotype was seen many times. The chain combines TRBV18 with TRBJ1-5; no reliable D call. Germline loops: CDR1 KGHSH, CDR2 LQKENI. The CDR3 has 14 amino acids. V was pared by 0 bases and J by 4 bases, with 7 bases between. The CDR3: CASSPPGPNQPQHF. Written as DNA, the CDR3 is TGTGCCAGCTCACCACCGGGTCCAAATCAGCCCCAGCATTTT.